The 8 T cell receptor beta chains presented below share a single source sample, sequenced in a study of molecular identifiers for immune sequencing clone quantification. TCRdb ran MiXCR on the PCR reads and lists one entry per CDR3 protein. Of about 9,800 distinct CDR3 sequences in the sample, roughly 21% were seen once. Sequencing was carried out using naive CD8+ T cells from blood, with Jurkat cell RNA spiked in. Subset: FACS-sorted CD8+CD4-CCR7+CD45RA+ naive T cells. Source of these receptors: a human donor in good health. Some libraries in this study had Jurkat cell RNA spiked in.

The V call is TRBV7-8, the J call TRBJ2-3, with TRBD1 identical over 7 bases. The CDR3 has 20 residues. CDR1 and CDR2 (germline): SGHVS, FQNEAQ. V was pared by 8 bases and J by 2 bases, with 25 bases of the junction left unmatched. The CDR3: CASAAPATDRDGGNTDTQYF. In DNA form, the CDR3 reads TGTGCCAGCGCCGCGCCAGCTACTGACAGGGATGGGGGTAACACAGATACGCAGTATTTT.

This clonotype showed up many times. The CDR3, as DNA: TGTGCCAGCAGCAAAGCCATCCTTGCTAGACCCGGGGAGCTGTTTTTT. Its translation: CASSKAILARPGELFF. The chain is built from TRBV21-1 and TRBJ2-2; the DNA was not used to check the table's D call, TRBD2. TRBV21-1 is a pseudogene locus. The CDR3 has 16 amino acids.

This clonotype was counted many times. The genes are TRBV27 and TRBJ2-7; maybe TRBD2 (6 bases). Germline values: CDR1 MNHEY, CDR2 SMNVEV (reference sequence). Between the trimmed V and J ends, which lost 8 bases and 7 bases, there was a span of 15 bases. CDR3 length: 12 residues. The CDR3 DNA reads TGTGCCAGCGGGAGGCCTGGTGGAGAGCAGTACTTC. Translated, it gives CASGRPGGEQYF.

This clonotype was found many times. The chain links TRBV6-5 to TRBJ2-2; D is ambiguous. Trimming took 0 bases from V and 7 from J, leaving 6 bases between them. CDR1 and CDR2 (germline): MNHEY, SVGAGI. CDR3 length: 13 residues. The CDR3, as DNA: TGTGCCAGCAGTTACTCGAGTTTCGGGGAGCTGTTTTTT. Translation gives CASSYSSFGELFF.

This clonotype was counted a few times. The rearrangement uses TRBV28 and TRBJ2-5; no firm D call. CDR3 length: 14 amino acids. Trimming pared 3 bases from V and 5 bases from J, leaving 13 bases between. CDR1 is MDHEN, CDR2 SYDVKM, per germline. The CDR3 DNA sequence: TGTGCCAGCAGTTTCACAAGTATGGGGGAGACCCAGTACTTC. Encoded protein: CASSFTSMGETQYF.

This clonotype occurred once. Because the CDR3 is missing its conserved closing phenylalanine or tryptophan, this is likely a read error. The chain uses TRBV7-8 and TRBJ2-7; the D is unclear. CDR1 SGHVS and CDR2 FQNEAQ come from the germline V gene. The germline V and J ends were trimmed by 1 base and 0 bases, with 16 bases remaining between them. The CDR3 totals 17 residues. In nucleotides, the CDR3 is TGTGCCAGCAGCTTAGGTGTAGGGCCCTTAAGCTCCTACGAGCAGTACTCC. Protein: CASSLGVGPLSSYEQYS.

Details on this clonotype: A single base separates this from a much larger clone, so it may be a read error. The chain is built from TRBV20-1 and TRBJ2-2, with 10 bases fitting TRBD2. Germline V gene lookup returns CDR1 DFQATT and CDR2 SNEGSKA (reference sequence). The CDR3 loop spans 18 amino acids. CDR3 coding DNA: TGCAGTGCTAGCGATGGAGGACTAGCGGAAACGAACACCGGGGAGCCGTTTTTT. Its translation: CSASDGGLAETNTGEPFF.

There are many counts of this clonotype. V usage is TRBV5-6 and J usage is TRBJ1-1; a weak D match, TRBD1 (5 bases). CDR3 length: 13 residues. Germline loops: CDR1 SGHDT, CDR2 YYEEEE. The germline V and J ends were trimmed by 5 bases and 2 bases, with 10 bases remaining between them. DNA for the CDR3: TGTGCCAGCAGAACTCAGGGTAACACTGAAGCTTTCTTT. Translating it yields CASRTQGNTEAFF.